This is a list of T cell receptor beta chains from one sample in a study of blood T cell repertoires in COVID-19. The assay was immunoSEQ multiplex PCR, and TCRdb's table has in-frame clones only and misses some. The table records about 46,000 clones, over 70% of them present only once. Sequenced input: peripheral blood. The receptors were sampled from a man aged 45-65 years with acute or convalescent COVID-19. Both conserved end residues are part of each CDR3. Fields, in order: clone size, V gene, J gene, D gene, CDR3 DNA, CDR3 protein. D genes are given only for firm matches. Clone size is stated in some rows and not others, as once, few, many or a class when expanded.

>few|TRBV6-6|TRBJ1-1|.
TGTGCCCACGGCAGGGTGAACACTGAAGCTTTCTTT
CAHGRVNTEAFF
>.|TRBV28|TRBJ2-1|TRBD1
TGTGCCAGCAGTCCCTGGGACAGCACTCGGGAAGGGCAGTTCTTC
CASSPWDSTREGQFF
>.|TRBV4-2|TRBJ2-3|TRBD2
TGTGCCAGCAGCCAACCCGCACTAGCGGGGAGCACAGATACGCAGTATTTT
CASSQPALAGSTDTQYF
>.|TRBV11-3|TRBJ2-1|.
TGTGCCAGCAGCTCTGGAGGTGCTGAGCAGTTCTTC
CASSSGGAEQFF
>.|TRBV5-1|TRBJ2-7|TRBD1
TGCGCCAGCAGCTTGGGACAGGGGGCCTACGAGCAGTACTTC
CASSLGQGAYEQYF
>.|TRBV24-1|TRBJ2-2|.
TGTGCCACCTCACAACAGGGCACGAACACCGGGGAGCTGTTTTTT
CATSQQGTNTGELFF
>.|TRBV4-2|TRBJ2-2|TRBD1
TGTGCCAGCAGCGAAGTAGGGGGCCCCGGGGAGCTGTTTTTT
CASSEVGGPGELFF
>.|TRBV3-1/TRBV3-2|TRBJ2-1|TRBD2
TGTGCCAGCAGCCCTATATTAGCTAGCGGGACTTACAATGAGCAGTTCTTC
CASSPILASGTYNEQFF
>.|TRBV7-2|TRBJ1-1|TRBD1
TGTGCCAGCAGCTTAAACAGGGGCGGTGAAGCTTTCTTT
CASSLNRGGEAFF
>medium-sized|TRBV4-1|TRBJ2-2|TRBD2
TGCGCCAGCAGCCAACCGAGAGCGGGAACCGGCGGGGAGCTGTTTTTT
CASSQPRAGTGGELFF
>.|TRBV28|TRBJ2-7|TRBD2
TGTGCCAGCCGAGTAACTAGCGGACGTTCCTACGAGCAGTACTTC
CASRVTSGRSYEQYF
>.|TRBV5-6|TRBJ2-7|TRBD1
TGTGCCAGCAGCTTGTATGGGACAGTTTCCTACGAGCAGTACTTC
CASSLYGTVSYEQYF
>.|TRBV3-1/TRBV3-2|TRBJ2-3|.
TGTGCCAGCAGCCAAACTGCCGCAGATACGCAGTATTTT
CASSQTAADTQYF
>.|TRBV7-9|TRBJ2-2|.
TGTGCCAGCAGCAGGTTGGAGGACGGGCTCACCGGGGAGCTGTTTTTT
CASSRLEDGLTGELFF
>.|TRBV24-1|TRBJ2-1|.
TGTGCCACCGCCCGGGATTTCAGGAAGCAGTTCTTC
CATARDFRKQFF
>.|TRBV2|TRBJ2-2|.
TGTGCCAGCACAAGCAGGGATTTCACCGGGGAGCTGTTTTTT
CASTSRDFTGELFF
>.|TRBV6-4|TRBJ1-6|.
TGTGCCAGCAGTCCTCAGGGGCAGCTGACATCACCCCTCCACTTT
CASSPQGQLTSPLHF
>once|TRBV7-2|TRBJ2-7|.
TGTGCCAGCAGCTCGAACAGGGCCGCCTACGAGCAGTACTTC
CASSSNRAAYEQYF
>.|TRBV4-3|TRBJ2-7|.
TGCGCCAGCAGCCAAGATAGCGGATTCTACGAGCAGTACTTC
CASSQDSGFYEQYF
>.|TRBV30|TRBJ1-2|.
TGTGCCTGGAGCCCGGGGGGTGGCTACACCTTC
CAWSPGGGYTF
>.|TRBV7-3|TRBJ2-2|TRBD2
TGTGCCAGCAGCTTAACCCTAGCGGGAGGCGGGGAGCTGTTTTTT
CASSLTLAGGGELFF
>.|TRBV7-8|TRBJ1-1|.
TGTGCCAGCAGCGGAGGAGGACAGTACACTGAAGCTTTCTTT
CASSGGGQYTEAFF
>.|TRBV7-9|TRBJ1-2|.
TGTGCCAGCAGCTTAGAGGGGGTCCGCTCATATGGCTACACCTTC
CASSLEGVRSYGYTF
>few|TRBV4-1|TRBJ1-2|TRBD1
TGCGCCAGCAGCCACACTAACCTCGCGGGGACAGGGGGCGCGGATGGCTACACCTTC
CASSHTNLAGTGGADGYTF
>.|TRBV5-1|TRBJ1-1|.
TGCGCCAGCAGCTTGGTGGCGGGCCTAGGCCCTGAAGCTTTCTTT
CASSLVAGLGPEAFF
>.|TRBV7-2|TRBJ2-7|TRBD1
TGTGCCAGCAGCCCCCGACAGGGGGACTACGAGCAGTACTTC
CASSPRQGDYEQYF
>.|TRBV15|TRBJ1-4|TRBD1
TGTGCCACCAGCAGGTGGGGACAGGGGGATGAAAAACTGTTTTTT
CATSRWGQGDEKLFF
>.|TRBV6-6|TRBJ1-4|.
TGTGCCAGCCTTCTCTCCCGGCGGGGGGAAAAACTGTTTTTT
CASLLSRRGEKLFF
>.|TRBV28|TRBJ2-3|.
TGTGCCAGCAGTCCCCGGACAGAGGATTCCGGGCACGATACGCAGTATTTT
CASSPRTEDSGHDTQYF
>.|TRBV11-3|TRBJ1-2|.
TGTGCCAGCTTAGCTTGTAGACAGCCTAGCTATGGCTACACCTTC
CASLACRQPSYGYTF
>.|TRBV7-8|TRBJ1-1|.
TGTGCCAGCTGGGGGCTGAAGGGGAACACTGAAGCTTTCTTT
CASWGLKGNTEAFF
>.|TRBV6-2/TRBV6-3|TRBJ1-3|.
TGTGCCAGCAGTTACCCACAGTCAGGAACTGGAAACACCATATATTTT
CASSYPQSGTGNTIYF
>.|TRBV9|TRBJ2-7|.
TGTGCCAGCAGCTCACTTCCTACCTACGAGCAGTACTTC
CASSSLPTYEQYF
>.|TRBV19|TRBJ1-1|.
TGTGCCAGCCTCCAAGAGGGACACTACACTGAAGCTTTCTTT
CASLQEGHYTEAFF
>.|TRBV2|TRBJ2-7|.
TGTGCCAGCAGCGAGAGGAACGAGCAGTACTTC
CASSERNEQYF
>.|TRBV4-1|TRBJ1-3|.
TGCGCCAGCAGCCAAGATCCAACCGGACAGCACTCTGGAAACACCATATATTTT
CASSQDPTGQHSGNTIYF
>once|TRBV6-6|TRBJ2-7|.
TGTGCCAGCAGTTATGGGGCAGGAAGGAGCTCCTACGAGCAGTACTTC
CASSYGAGRSSYEQYF
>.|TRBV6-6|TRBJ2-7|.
TGTGCCAGCAGTTTCCTAGGGACATCCTCCTACGAGCAGTACTTC
CASSFLGTSSYEQYF
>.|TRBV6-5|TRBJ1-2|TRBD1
TGTGCCAGCAGTTTTCGGGACAGGATTAATGGCTACACCTTC
CASSFRDRINGYTF
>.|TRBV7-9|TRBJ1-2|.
TGTGCCAGCAGCTCCTCGGGAAGAGTCTTTGGCTACACCTTC
CASSSSGRVFGYTF
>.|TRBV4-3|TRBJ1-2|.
TGCGCCAGCAGTCGTCAGACAGGAGTTTATGGCTACACCTTC
CASSRQTGVYGYTF